The source of this TCR beta chain is a study of CD8+CD57+ T cells in acquired aplastic anemia. Findings and caveats of the study: Patients had around 30 CD8+ CDR3 sequences in common with controls (the shared set). No significant patient-versus-control difference appeared in CD8+ Simpson's diversity.

Remarks on this clonotype: The target antigen is unknown. One end of the junction fails to match germline, which may point to a read error.

Genomic DNA served as template for TCR beta VDJ and CDR3 profiling. TCRdb redid the calling of the reads with MiXCR, one entry per CDR3 protein. Among over 150,000 distinct CDR3 sequences, approximately 40% were seen once, and the ten largest hold 0.8% to 1.1%. CDR1 and CDR2 from the germline V gene are SEHNR and FQNEAQ (reference sequence). The CDR3 spans 13 residues. The chain couples TRBV7-9 to TRBJ1-1; no reliable D call. The specimen sequenced was sorted CD4+, CD8+, or CD8+CD57+ T cells (not recorded which) from PBMCs. The TCR comes from a human donor in good health. CDR3 DNA sequence: TGCGCCAGCAGCCGAGATCAGAACACTGAAGCTTTCTTT. Translated: CASSRDQNTEAFF.